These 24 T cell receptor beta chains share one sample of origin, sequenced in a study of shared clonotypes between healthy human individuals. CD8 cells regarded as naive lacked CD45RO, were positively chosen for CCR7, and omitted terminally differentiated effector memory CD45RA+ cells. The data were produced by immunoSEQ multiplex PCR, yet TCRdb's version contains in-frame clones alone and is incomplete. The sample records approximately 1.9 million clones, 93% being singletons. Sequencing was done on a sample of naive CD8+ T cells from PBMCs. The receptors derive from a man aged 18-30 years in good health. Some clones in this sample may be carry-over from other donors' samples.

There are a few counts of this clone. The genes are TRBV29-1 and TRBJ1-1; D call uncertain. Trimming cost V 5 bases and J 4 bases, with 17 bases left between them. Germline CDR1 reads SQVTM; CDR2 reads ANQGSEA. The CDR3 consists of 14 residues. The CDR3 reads CSVIVGEGLTEAFF. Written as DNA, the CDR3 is TGCAGCGTTATCGTGGGAGAAGGGCTCACTGAAGCTTTCTTT.

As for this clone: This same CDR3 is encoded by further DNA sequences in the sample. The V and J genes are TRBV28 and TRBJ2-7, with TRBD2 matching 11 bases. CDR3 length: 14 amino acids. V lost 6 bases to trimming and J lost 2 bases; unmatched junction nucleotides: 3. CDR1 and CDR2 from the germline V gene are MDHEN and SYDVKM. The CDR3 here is CASSPGLAAYEQYF. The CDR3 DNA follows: TGTGCCAGCAGCCCGGGACTAGCGGCCTACGAGCAGTACTTC.

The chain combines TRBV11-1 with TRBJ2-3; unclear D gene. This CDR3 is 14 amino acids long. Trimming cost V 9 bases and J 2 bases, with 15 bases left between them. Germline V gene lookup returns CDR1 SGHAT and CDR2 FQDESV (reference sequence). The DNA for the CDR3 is TGTGCCAGTTCGACTCCAAATCCCACAGATACGCAGTATTTT. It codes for CASSTPNPTDTQYF.

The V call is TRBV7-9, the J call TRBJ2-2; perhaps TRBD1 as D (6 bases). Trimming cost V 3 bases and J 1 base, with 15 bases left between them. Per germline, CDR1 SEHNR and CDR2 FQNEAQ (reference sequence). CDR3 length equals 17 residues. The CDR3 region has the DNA TGTGCCAGCAGCTTCCCCGGACAGATCCTGAACACCGGGGAGCTGTTTTTT. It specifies CASSFPGQILNTGELFF.

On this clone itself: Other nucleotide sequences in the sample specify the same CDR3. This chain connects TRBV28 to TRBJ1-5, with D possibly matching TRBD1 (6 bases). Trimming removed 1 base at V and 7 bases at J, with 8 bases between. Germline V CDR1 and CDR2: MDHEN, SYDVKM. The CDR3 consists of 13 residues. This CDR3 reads CASSLLGGQPQHF. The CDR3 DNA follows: TGTGCCAGCAGTTTATTAGGGGGGCAGCCCCAGCATTTT.

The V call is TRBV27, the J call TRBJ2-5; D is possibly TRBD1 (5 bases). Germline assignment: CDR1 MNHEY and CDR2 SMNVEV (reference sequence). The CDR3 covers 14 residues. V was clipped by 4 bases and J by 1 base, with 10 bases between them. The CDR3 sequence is CASSSRQSQETQYF. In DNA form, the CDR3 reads TGTGCCAGCAGTTCGCGACAGTCCCAAGAGACCCAGTACTTC.

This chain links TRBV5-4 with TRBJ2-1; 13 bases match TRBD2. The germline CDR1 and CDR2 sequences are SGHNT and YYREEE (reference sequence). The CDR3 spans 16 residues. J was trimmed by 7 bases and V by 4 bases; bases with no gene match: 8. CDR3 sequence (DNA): TGTGCCAGCAGCCTACTAGCGGGAGGGCCGTCGAATGAGCAGTTCTTC. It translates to CASSLLAGGPSNEQFF.

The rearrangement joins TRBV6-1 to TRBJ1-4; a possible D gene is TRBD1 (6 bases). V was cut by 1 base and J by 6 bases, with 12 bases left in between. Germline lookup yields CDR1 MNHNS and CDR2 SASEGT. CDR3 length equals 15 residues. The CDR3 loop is CASSEDGQRDEKLFF. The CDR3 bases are TGTGCCAGCAGTGAAGATGGACAGAGGGATGAAAAACTGTTTTTT.

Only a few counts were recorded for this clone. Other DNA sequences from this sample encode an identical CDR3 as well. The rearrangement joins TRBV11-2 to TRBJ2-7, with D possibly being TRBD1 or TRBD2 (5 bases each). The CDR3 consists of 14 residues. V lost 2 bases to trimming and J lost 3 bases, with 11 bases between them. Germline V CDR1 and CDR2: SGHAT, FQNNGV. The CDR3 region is CASSLPGPSYEQYF. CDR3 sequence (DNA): TGTGCCAGCAGCTTACCGGGACCAAGCTACGAGCAGTACTTC.

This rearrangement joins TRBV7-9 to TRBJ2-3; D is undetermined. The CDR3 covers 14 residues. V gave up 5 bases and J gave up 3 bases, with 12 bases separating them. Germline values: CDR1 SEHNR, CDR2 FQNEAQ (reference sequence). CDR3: CASSHLYLTDTQYF. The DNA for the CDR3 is TGTGCCAGCAGCCATCTCTACTTAACAGATACGCAGTATTTT. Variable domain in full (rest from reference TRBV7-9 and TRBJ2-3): DTGVSQNPRHKITKRGQNVTFRCDPISEHNRLYWYRQTLGQGPEFLTYFQNEAQLEKSRLLSDRFSAERPKGSFSTLEIQRTEQGDSAMYLCASSHLYLTDTQYFGPGTRLTVL.

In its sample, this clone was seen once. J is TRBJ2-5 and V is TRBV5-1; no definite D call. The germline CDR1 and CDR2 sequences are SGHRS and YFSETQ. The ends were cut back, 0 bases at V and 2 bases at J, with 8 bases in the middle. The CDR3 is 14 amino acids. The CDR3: CASSLGAGQETQYF. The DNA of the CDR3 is TGCGCCAGCAGCTTGGGGGCAGGTCAAGAGACCCAGTACTTC.

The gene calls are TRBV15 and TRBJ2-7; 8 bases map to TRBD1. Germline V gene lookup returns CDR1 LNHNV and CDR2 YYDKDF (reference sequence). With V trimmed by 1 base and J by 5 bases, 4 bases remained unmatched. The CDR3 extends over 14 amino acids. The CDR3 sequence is CATSRGLDRDEQYF. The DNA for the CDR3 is TGTGCCACCAGCAGAGGACTGGACAGGGACGAGCAGTACTTC.

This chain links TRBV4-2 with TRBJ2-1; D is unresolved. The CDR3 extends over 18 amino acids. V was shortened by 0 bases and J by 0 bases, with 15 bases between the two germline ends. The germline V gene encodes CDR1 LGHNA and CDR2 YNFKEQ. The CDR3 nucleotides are TGTGCCAGCAGCCAAGATCCCATCCGCTTGAACTCCTACAATGAGCAGTTCTTC. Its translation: CASSQDPIRLNSYNEQFF.

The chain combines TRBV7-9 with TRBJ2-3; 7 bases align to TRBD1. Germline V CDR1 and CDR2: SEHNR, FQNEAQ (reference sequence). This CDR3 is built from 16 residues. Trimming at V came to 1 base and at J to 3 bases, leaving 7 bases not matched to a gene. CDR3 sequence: CASSLGLGGGTDTQYF. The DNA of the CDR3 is TGTGCCAGCAGCTTAGGCCTAGGGGGCGGGACAGATACGCAGTATTTT.

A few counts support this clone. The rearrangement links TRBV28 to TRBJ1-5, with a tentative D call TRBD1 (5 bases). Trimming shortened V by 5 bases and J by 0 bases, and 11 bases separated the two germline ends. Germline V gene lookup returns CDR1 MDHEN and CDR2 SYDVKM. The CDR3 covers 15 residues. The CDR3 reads CASSPGQLSNQPQHF. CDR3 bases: TGTGCCAGCAGTCCAGGACAACTTAGCAATCAGCCCCAGCATTTT.

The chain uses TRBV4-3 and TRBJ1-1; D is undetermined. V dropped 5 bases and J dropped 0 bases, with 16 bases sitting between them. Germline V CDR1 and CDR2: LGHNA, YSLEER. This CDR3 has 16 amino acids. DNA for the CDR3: TGCGCCAGCAGCACTTTAGGAAGTTCTTTGAACACTGAAGCTTTCTTT. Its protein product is CASSTLGSSLNTEAFF.

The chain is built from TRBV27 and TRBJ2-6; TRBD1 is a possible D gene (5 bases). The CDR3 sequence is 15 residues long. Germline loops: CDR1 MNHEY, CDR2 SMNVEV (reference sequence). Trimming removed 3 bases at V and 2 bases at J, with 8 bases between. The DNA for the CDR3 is TGTGCCAGCAGTTTTCTAGGGGCTGGGGCCAACGTCCTGACTTTC. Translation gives CASSFLGAGANVLTF.

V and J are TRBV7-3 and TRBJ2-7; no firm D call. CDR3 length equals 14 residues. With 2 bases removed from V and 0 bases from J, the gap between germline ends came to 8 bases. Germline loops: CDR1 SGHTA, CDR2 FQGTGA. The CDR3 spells CASSLVDTSYEQYF. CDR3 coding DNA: TGTGCCAGCAGCTTAGTAGACACCTCCTACGAGCAGTACTTC.

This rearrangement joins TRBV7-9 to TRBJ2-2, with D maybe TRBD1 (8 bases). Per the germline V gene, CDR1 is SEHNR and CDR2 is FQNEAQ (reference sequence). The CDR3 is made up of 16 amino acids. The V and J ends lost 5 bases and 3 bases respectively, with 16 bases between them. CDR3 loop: CASSLKQGGHTGELFF. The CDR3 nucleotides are TGTGCCAGCAGCCTTAAACAGGGGGGGCACACCGGGGAGCTGTTTTTT. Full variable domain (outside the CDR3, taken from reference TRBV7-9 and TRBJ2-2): DTGVSQNPRHKITKRGQNVTFRCDPISEHNRLYWYRQTLGQGPEFLTYFQNEAQLEKSRLLSDRFSAERPKGSFSTLEIQRTEQGDSAMYLCASSLKQGGHTGELFFGEGSRLTVL.

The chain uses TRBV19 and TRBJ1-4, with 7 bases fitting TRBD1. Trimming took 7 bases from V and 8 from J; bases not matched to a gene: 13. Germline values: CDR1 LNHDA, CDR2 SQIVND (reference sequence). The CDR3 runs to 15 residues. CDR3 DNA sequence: TGTGCCAGTATTGATGCGAGGACAGGAGGCGAAAAACTGTTTTTT. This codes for CASIDARTGGEKLFF.

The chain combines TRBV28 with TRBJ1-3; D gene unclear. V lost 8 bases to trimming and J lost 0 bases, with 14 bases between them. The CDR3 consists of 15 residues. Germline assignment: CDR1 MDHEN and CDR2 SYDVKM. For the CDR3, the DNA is TGTGCCAGCCGGCCCGGGCCAAACTCTGGAAACACCATATATTTT. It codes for CASRPGPNSGNTIYF.

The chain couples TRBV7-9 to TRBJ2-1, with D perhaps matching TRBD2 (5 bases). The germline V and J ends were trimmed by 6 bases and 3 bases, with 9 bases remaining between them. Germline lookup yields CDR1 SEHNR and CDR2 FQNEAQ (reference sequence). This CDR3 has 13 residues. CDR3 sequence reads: CASSGGHYNEQFF. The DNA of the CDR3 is TGTGCCAGCAGTGGCGGGCACTACAATGAGCAGTTCTTC.

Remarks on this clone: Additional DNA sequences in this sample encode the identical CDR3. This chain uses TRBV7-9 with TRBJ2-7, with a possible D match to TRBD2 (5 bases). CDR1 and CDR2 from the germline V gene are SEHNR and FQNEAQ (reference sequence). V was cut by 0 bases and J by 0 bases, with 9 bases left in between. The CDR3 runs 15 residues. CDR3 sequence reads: CASSLAPGSSYEQYF. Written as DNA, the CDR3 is TGTGCCAGCAGCTTAGCTCCGGGGAGCTCCTACGAGCAGTACTTC.

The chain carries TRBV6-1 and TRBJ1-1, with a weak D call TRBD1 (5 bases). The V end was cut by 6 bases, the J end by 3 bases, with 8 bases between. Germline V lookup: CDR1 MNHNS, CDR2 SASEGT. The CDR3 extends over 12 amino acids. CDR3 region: CASRPGDTEAFF. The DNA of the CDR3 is TGTGCCAGCAGACCGGGGGACACTGAAGCTTTCTTT.